One sample yielded the 25 T cell receptor beta chains listed below, sequenced in a study of cytomegalovirus exposure and HLA in healthy donors (dated by TCRdb to about 2017). Library construction relied on the immunoSEQ multiplex PCR assay. A mixture of 60 forward primers for TCR Vbeta segments and 13 reverse primers for TCR Jbeta segments was used in the multiplex PCR. TCRdb provides this immuneACCESS table in a form limited to in-frame rearrangements. Some clones are lacking; in checked studies, under half of them reflect an unresolved V gene, and why the rest are absent is not known. The sample includes tens of thousands of clones, with around three quarters observed a single time. About 15% of the sample belongs to the ten largest clones. The specimen was PBMCs. The receptors were sampled from a woman in her forties or fifties in good health and CMV-seropositive.

The V gene is TRBV19, the J gene TRBJ1-5, with 9 bases fitting TRBD1. The germline V gene has CDR1 LNHDA and CDR2 SQIVND (reference sequence). J lost 3 bases, V lost 10 bases, and 10 bases had no gene match. CDR3 length: 15 residues. CDR3 sequence (DNA): TGTGCCACCACGTCCTGGGACAGGGACAATCAGCCCCAGCATTTT. Its protein is CATTSWDRDNQPQHF.

The chain couples TRBV5-1 to TRBJ2-4; 12 bases align to TRBD1. The CDR3 contains 17 residues. With V trimmed by 4 bases and J by 4 bases, 9 bases remained unmatched. Per germline, CDR1 SGHRS and CDR2 YFSETQ. CDR3 loop: CASSRGQGASGKNIQYF. The CDR3 nucleotides are TGCGCCAGCAGCAGGGGACAGGGGGCGAGTGGGAAAAACATTCAGTACTTC.

The genes are TRBV18 and TRBJ2-1, with 9 bases lining up with TRBD1. CDR1 and CDR2 from the germline V gene are KGHSH and LQKENI. Trimming cost V 5 bases and J 2 bases; bases outside gene matches: 7. This CDR3 contains 16 residues. In DNA, the CDR3 is TGTGCCAGCTCATCACAGGGGGCCCTGACCTACAATGAGCAGTTCTTC. Protein: CASSSQGALTYNEQFF.

This chain uses TRBV5-4 with TRBJ2-3, with D perhaps matching TRBD1 (6 bases). CDR1 is SGHNT and CDR2 is YYREEE in the germline V gene (reference sequence). The CDR3 length is 14 residues. V lost 4 bases and J lost 1, with 10 bases in between. The CDR3 loop reads CASSPRTGTDTQYF. The CDR3 DNA follows: TGTGCCAGCAGCCCGCGGACAGGCACAGATACGCAGTATTTT.

This sequence joins TRBV6-6 and TRBJ2-7, with a possible D match to TRBD2 (6 bases). V lost 6 bases and J lost 2, with 11 bases in between. Per the germline V gene, CDR1 is MNHNY and CDR2 is SVGAGI (reference sequence). The CDR3 is made up of 13 amino acids. As DNA, the CDR3 is TGTGCCAGCAGGGGAGGCAGAGCCTACGAGCAGTACTTC. Translating gives CASRGGRAYEQYF.

The rearrangement uses TRBV5-1 and TRBJ2-1, with a weak D call TRBD2 (5 bases). Germline V lookup: CDR1 SGHRS, CDR2 YFSETQ. This CDR3 is built from 13 residues. V was pared by 4 bases and J by 3 bases, with 8 bases between. The CDR3 region is CASSPGVYNEQFF. For the CDR3, the DNA is TGCGCCAGCAGCCCCGGGGTCTACAATGAGCAGTTCTTC. Full variable domain (outside the CDR3, taken from reference TRBV5-1 and TRBJ2-1): KAGVTQTPRYLIKTRGQQVTLSCSPISGHRSVSWYQQTPGQGLQFLFEYFSETQRNKGNFPGRFSGRQFSNSRSEMNVSTLELGDSALYLCASSPGVYNEQFFGPGTRLTVL.

In its sample, this clone was seen many times. The chain links TRBV5-3 to TRBJ1-2, with TRBD1 matching over 8 bases. TRBV5-3 is treated as an ORF (open reading frame) with a function not yet certain. The junction had 4 bases not matched to a gene; V was cut back by 9 bases and J by 3 bases. This CDR3 is built from 12 residues. For the CDR3, the DNA is TGTGCCACCCGGACAGGGTACTATGGCTACACCTTC. This translates into CATRTGYYGYTF.

This sequence joins TRBV5-4 and TRBJ1-2; D unclear. Germline CDR1 reads SGHNT; CDR2 reads YYREEE (reference sequence). CDR3 length: 14 residues. The V end lost 0 bases, the J end lost 4 bases, and 10 bases lay between the germline ends. CDR3 DNA: TGTGCCAGCAGCTTGGCTACCTATGGCTATGGCTACACCTTC. Amino acid sequence: CASSLATYGYGYTF.

Remarks on this clone: One junction end disagrees with the germline gene, perhaps due to a read error. The chain carries TRBV2 and TRBJ2-5; TRBD1 matches 7 bases. The CDR3 is 16 residues long. Germline V gene lookup returns CDR1 SNHLY and CDR2 FYNNEI. Here the CDR3 DNA reads TGTGCCAGCAGCCCTACACGGTTAAACGGACAGGACGGACAGAACTTC. It translates to CASSPTRLNGQDGQNF.

The gene calls are TRBV7-9 and TRBJ2-7; D ambiguous. This CDR3 is built from 13 residues. Trimming removed 7 bases from V and 0 bases from J, with 10 bases in between. In germline, CDR1 is SEHNR, CDR2 FQNEAQ (reference sequence). CDR3 nucleotides: TGTGCCAGCACGCCTGGGCCCTCCTACGAGCAGTACTTC. It codes for CASTPGPSYEQYF.

The sample holds one count of this clone. V is TRBV19 and J is TRBJ2-2, with 8 bases fitting TRBD1. The CDR3 extends over 13 amino acids. Germline CDR1 LNHDA, CDR2 SQIVND (reference sequence). The J segment lost 5 bases and the V segment lost 10 bases, leaving 6 bases of the junction unmatched. The CDR3 DNA reads TGTGCCACCTTGGACAGGGTAACCGGGGAGCTGTTTTTT. Its translation is CATLDRVTGELFF. Together with reference TRBV19 and TRBJ2-2, the CDR3 gives the full variable domain: DGGITQSPKYLFRKEGQNVTLSCEQNLNHDAMYWYRQDPGQGLRLIYYSQIVNDFQKGDIAEGYSVSREKKESFPLTVTSAQKNPTAFYLCATLDRVTGELFFGEGSRLTVL.

The chain combines TRBV28 with TRBJ2-3; a possible D gene is TRBD2 (5 bases). The CDR3 spans 15 residues. Germline CDR1 and CDR2: MDHEN and SYDVKM. The V end lost 2 bases, the J end lost 3 bases, and 12 bases lay between the germline ends. In DNA, the CDR3 is TGTGCCAGCAGTTTACCGCTAGCAGGAACAGATACGCAGTATTTT. Its protein is CASSLPLAGTDTQYF. Combining the CDR3 with reference TRBV28 and TRBJ2-3 gives the whole variable domain DVKVTQSSRYLVKRTGEKVFLECVQDMDHENMFWYRQDPGLGLRLIYFSYDVKMKEKGDIPEGYSVSREKKERFSLILESASTNQTSMYLCASSLPLAGTDTQYFGPGTRLTVL.

By frequency in the sample, this clone is medium-sized. V is TRBV4-3 and J is TRBJ1-5; D call uncertain. Germline values: CDR1 LGHNA, CDR2 YSLEER. The CDR3 consists of 12 residues. V gave up 5 bases and J gave up 9 bases, with 11 bases separating them. The DNA for the CDR3 is TGCGCCAGCAGCTTAGGTCCGGGGCCCCAGCATTTT. Protein product: CASSLGPGPQHF.

The chain couples TRBV15 to TRBJ2-7; perhaps TRBD2 as D (5 bases). The germline gives CDR1 LNHNV, CDR2 YYDKDF (reference sequence). Trimming removed 0 bases from V and 3 bases from J, with 12 bases in between. This CDR3 comprises 15 residues. Here the CDR3 DNA reads TGTGCCACCAGCAGAGATCGGAGCGGCCTCTACGAGCAGTACTTC. Translating gives CATSRDRSGLYEQYF.

This chain joins TRBV19 and TRBJ2-7; D gene unclear. Germline V gene data show CDR1 as LNHDA and CDR2 as SQIVND (reference sequence). This CDR3 contains 13 residues. Trimming cost V 3 bases and J 1 base, with 7 bases left between them. The CDR3 is CASSIYRSYEQYF. The DNA for the CDR3 is TGTGCCAGTAGTATTTACAGATCCTACGAGCAGTACTTC. Based on the CDR3 plus reference TRBV19 and TRBJ2-7, the full variable domain is DGGITQSPKYLFRKEGQNVTLSCEQNLNHDAMYWYRQDPGQGLRLIYYSQIVNDFQKGDIAEGYSVSREKKESFPLTVTSAQKNPTAFYLCASSIYRSYEQYFGPGTRLTVT.

This chain uses TRBV19 with TRBJ2-2, with 8 bases aligning to TRBD2. The CDR3 covers 16 residues. CDR1 is LNHDA, CDR2 SQIVND, per germline (reference sequence). J gave up 0 bases and V 4 bases, and 4 bases lay outside the gene matches. CDR3 loop: CASSRLATTNTGELFF. The CDR3, as DNA: TGTGCCAGTAGTAGACTAGCGACAACGAACACCGGGGAGCTGTTTTTT.

This clone was picked up one time. The rearrangement links TRBV7-9 to TRBJ1-3, with D unclear. The CDR3 contains 11 residues. Germline loops: CDR1 SEHNR, CDR2 FQNEAQ (reference sequence). V lost 3 bases and J lost 7, with 4 bases in between. This CDR3 reads CASSFMNTIYF. CDR3 coding DNA: TGTGCCAGCAGCTTTATGAACACCATATATTTT.

As concerns this clone: The junction shows a germline mismatch at one end, possibly a read error. This chain connects TRBV7-7 to TRBJ2-5; no definite D call. The CDR3 is 13 amino acids. From germline, CDR1 is SSHAT and CDR2 FNYEAQ (reference sequence). This CDR3 is CASSLVPIETQYF. CDR3 nucleotides: TGTGCTAGCAGCTTAGTGCCTATAGAGACCCAGTACTTC. The full variable domain, in which reference TRBV7-7 and TRBJ2-5 provide the parts outside the CDR3, is GAGVSQSPRYKVTKRGQDVTLRCDPISSHATLYWYQQALGQGPEFLTYFNYEAQPDKSGLPSDRFSAERPEGSISTLTIQRTEQRDSAMYRCASSLVPIETQYFGPGTRLLVL.

The rearrangement uses TRBV19 and TRBJ2-7, with TRBD1 matching 7 bases. CDR1 and CDR2 from the germline V gene are LNHDA and SQIVND (reference sequence). The V segment lost 4 bases and the J segment 3 bases; nucleotides outside the gene matches: 6. The CDR3 extends over 14 amino acids. The CDR3 region has the DNA TGTGCCAGTAGTACGACAGGGATTAGCTACGAGCAGTACTTC. It encodes CASSTTGISYEQYF. Drawing the rest from reference TRBV19 and TRBJ2-7, the complete variable domain is DGGITQSPKYLFRKEGQNVTLSCEQNLNHDAMYWYRQDPGQGLRLIYYSQIVNDFQKGDIAEGYSVSREKKESFPLTVTSAQKNPTAFYLCASSTTGISYEQYFGPGTRLTVT.

The CDR3 loop is CAWSPLQLYGYTF. DNA for the CDR3: TGTGCCTGGAGTCCCTTACAGCTCTATGGCTACACCTTC. The chain joins TRBV30 to TRBJ1-2; unclear D gene. The V end lost 2 bases, the J end lost 4 bases, and 11 bases lay between the germline ends. CDR3 length: 13 residues. Germline CDR1 GTSNPN, CDR2 SVGIG (reference sequence).

V usage is TRBV10-3 and J usage is TRBJ2-3, with 10 positions matching TRBD1. The CDR3 totals 15 residues. J was trimmed by 3 bases and V by 5 bases; bases with no gene match: 5. Germline-derived CDR1 and CDR2 are ENHRY and SYGVKD. CDR3 bases: TGTGCCATCAGTCCGGGACAGGGGAATACAGATACGCAGTATTTT. It codes for CAISPGQGNTDTQYF.

The genes are TRBV6-5 and TRBJ2-2; D not resolved. With 3 bases removed from V and 5 bases from J, the gap between germline ends came to 4 bases. CDR1 is MNHEY and CDR2 is SVGAGI in the germline V gene. The CDR3 length is 12 residues. CDR3 loop: CASSYLTGELFF. The CDR3 nucleotides are TGTGCCAGCAGTTATCTTACCGGGGAGCTGTTTTTT.

Concerning this clone itself: Sequence at one end of the junction differs from germline and may be a read error. This chain links TRBV5-1 with TRBJ2-3; TRBD1 might be the D (6 bases). The CDR3 is 16 residues long. Germline assignment: CDR1 SGHRS and CDR2 YFSETQ. CDR3 region: CASSFVPGTNGDAQYF. In DNA form, the CDR3 reads TGCGCCAGCAGCTTCGTACCCGGGACAAATGGAGATGCGCAGTATTTT.

The chain carries TRBV28 and TRBJ2-5; 10 nucleotides match TRBD2. Near its end, the DNA agrees better with TRBJ2-7, so the J call may be wrong. CDR1 is MDHEN, CDR2 SYDVKM, per germline. The CDR3 is 16 amino acids. The CDR3 sequence is CASSLPLAGDVYEQYF. The CDR3, as DNA: TGTGCCAGCAGTTTACCTCTAGCGGGAGATGTCTACGAGCAGTACTTC.

The V gene is TRBV18, the J gene TRBJ1-1, with 9 bases lining up with TRBD1. This CDR3 has 14 amino acids. V shed 3 bases and J 7 bases; nucleotides not matched to a gene: 6. Germline loops: CDR1 KGHSH, CDR2 LQKENI. CDR3 bases: TGTGCCAGCTCACCGTCCGGGACAGGGAATGAAGCTTTCTTT. Translated: CASSPSGTGNEAFF.